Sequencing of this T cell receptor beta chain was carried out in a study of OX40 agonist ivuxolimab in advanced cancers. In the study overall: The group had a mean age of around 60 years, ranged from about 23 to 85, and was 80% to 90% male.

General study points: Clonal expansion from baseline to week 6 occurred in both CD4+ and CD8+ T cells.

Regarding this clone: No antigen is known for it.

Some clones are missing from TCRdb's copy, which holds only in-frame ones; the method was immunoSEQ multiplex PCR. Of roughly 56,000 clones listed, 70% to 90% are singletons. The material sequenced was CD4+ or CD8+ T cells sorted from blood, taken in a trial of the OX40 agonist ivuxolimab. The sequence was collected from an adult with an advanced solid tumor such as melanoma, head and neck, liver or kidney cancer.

CDR3 DNA: TGTGCCAGTAGGGAGGGTTCGGGCCAGCCTTATGGCTACACCTTC. Amino acids: CASREGSGQPYGYTF. The V gene is TRBV19, the J gene TRBJ1-2; unclear D gene. The CDR3 totals 15 residues. From germline, CDR1 is LNHDA and CDR2 SQIVND (reference sequence). V lost 6 bases and J lost 5, with 19 bases in between. Full variable domain (remainder filled in from reference TRBV19 and TRBJ1-2): DGGITQSPKYLFRKEGQNVTLSCEQNLNHDAMYWYRQDPGQGLRLIYYSQIVNDFQKGDIAEGYSVSREKKESFPLTVTSAQKNPTAFYLCASREGSGQPYGYTFGSGTRLTVV.